Sequencing of this TCR beta chain was carried out in a study of blood T cell repertoires in COVID-19. Study background: Acute and convalescent COVID-19 specimens originated in the United States, Italy and Spain. In each case, the material was cDNA or gDNA derived from T cells, B-cell-depleted T cells, or PBMCs.

V was trimmed by 0 bases and J by 4 bases, leaving 13 bases between them. CDR3 length: 15 residues. From germline, CDR1 is MGHRA and CDR2 YSYEKL. Authors' data handling: Amplification with reference gene primers provided the estimates of nucleated cell counts. Clones were read by immunoSEQ multiplex PCR, and TCRdb kept only the in-frame ones, dropping some. D and trimming were read from the DNA, whereas the V and J calls and clone size are those reported in that table. Seen here are a few hundred thousand clones, about nine tenths observed once, and the top ten hold roughly 2.3%. The receptor was derived from a man aged 18 to 30 with active or convalescent COVID-19. The genes are TRBV4-1 and TRBJ2-7; D might be TRBD2 (7 bases). The sample comprised peripheral blood. CDR3 residues: CASSQDGGALYEQYF. The CDR3 DNA sequence: TGCGCCAGCAGCCAAGATGGGGGGGCCTTGTACGAGCAGTACTTC.